The sequence of this T cell receptor beta chain was determined in a study of cytomegalovirus exposure and HLA in healthy donors. Study context: The roughly 110 validation repertoires matched the roughly 700 first-cohort repertoires in platform, a later analysis reported. Study-level results: The investigators catalogued 160 or so TCR beta chains as cytomegalovirus-associated. In vitro confirmation showed a few CMV-associated chains to be CMV antigen specific. The study found most TCR sequences rare, yet found some public TCRs in many donors.

Germline-derived CDR1 and CDR2 are SQVTM and ANQGSEA. Trimming pared 4 bases from V and 0 bases from J, leaving 9 bases between. This CDR3 has 13 residues. This table comes from immunoSEQ multiplex PCR, and its TCRdb copy is limited to in-frame clones, with some not included. The sample records some 290,000 clones, 88% being singletons. In regard to this clone: The antigen is unknown.

The gene calls are TRBV29-1 and TRBJ1-2, with unresolved D. The sequence derives from a man aged 30 to 45 in good health and CMV-seronegative. Source material: PBMCs. CDR3 sequence: CSVATVTNYGYTF. In nucleotides, the CDR3 is TGCAGCGTTGCTACAGTAACTAACTATGGCTACACCTTC.